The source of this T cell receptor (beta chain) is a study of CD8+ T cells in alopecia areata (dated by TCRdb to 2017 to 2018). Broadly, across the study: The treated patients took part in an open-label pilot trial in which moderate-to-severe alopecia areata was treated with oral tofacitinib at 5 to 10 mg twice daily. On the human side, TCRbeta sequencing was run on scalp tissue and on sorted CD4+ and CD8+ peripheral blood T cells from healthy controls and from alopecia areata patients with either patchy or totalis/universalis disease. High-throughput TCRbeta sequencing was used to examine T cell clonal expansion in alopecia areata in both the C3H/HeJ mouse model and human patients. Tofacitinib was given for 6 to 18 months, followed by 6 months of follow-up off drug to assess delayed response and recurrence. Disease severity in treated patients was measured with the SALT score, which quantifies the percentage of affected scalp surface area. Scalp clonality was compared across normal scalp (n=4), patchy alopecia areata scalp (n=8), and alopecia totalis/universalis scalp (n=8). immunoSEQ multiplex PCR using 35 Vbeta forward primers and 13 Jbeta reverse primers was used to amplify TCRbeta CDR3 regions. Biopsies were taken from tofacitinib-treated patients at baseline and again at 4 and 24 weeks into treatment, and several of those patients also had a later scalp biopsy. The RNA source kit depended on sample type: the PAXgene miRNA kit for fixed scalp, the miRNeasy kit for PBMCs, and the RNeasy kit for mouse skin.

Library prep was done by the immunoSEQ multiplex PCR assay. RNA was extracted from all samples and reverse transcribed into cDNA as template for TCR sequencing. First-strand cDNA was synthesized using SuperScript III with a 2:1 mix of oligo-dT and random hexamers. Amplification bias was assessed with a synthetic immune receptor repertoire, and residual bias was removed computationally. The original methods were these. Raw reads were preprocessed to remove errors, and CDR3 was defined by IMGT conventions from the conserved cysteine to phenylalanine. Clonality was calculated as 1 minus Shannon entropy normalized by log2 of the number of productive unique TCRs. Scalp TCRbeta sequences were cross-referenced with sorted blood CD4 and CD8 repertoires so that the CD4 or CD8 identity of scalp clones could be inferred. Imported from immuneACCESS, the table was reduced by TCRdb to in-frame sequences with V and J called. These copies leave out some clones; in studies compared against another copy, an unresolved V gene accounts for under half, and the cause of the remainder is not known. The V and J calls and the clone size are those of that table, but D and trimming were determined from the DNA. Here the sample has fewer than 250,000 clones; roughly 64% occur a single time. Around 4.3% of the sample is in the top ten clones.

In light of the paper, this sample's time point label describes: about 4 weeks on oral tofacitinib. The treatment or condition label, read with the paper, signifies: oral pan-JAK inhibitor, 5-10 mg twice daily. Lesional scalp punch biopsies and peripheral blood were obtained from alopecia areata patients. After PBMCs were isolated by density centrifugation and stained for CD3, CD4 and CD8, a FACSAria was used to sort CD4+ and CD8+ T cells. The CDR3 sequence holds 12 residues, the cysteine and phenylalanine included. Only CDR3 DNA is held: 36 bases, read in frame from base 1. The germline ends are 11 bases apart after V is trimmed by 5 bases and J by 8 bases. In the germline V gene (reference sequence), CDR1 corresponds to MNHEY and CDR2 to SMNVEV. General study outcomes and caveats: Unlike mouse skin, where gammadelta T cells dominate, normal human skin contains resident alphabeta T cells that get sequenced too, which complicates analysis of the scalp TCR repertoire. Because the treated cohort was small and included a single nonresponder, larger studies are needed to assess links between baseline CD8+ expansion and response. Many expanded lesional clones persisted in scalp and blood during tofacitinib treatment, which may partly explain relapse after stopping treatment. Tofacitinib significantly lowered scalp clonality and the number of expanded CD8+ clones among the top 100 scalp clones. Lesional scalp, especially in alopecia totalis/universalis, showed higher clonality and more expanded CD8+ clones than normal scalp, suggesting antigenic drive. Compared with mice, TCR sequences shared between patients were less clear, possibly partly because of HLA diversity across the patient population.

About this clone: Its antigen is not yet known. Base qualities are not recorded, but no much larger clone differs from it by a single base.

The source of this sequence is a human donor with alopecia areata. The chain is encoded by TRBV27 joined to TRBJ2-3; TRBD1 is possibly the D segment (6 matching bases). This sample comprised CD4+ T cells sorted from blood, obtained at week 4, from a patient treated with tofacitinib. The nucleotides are TGTGCCAGCAGTCCAGGGGTCGGTACGCAGTATTTT. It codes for CASSPGVGTQYF.